This is a list of T cell receptor beta chains from one sample in a study of blood T cell repertoires in COVID-19. Assay used: immunoSEQ multiplex PCR; TCRdb lists only in-frame clones, some missing. The repertoire consists of about 160,000 clones, with approximately 80% occurring once and the leading ten covering roughly 9%. Input material: peripheral blood. These receptors all come from an elderly woman with active or convalescent COVID-19. CDR3s include the opening cysteine and the closing phenylalanine or tryptophan. The order of the fields is D gene, J gene, clone size, V gene, CDR3 protein, CDR3 DNA. The D gene is left open where the match is weak. Size is omitted from some rows. Given values are once, few, many or a class for expanded clones.

D gene: TRBD1
J gene: TRBJ2-1
clone size: -
V gene: TRBV19
CDR3 protein: CASSRGTGQGGTGEQFF
CDR3 DNA: TGTGCCAGTAGTCGAGGAACGGGACAGGGGGGAACAGGTGAGCAGTTCTTC

D gene: -
J gene: TRBJ1-5
clone size: -
V gene: TRBV5-5
CDR3 protein: CASSGGLASPNQPQHF
CDR3 DNA: TGTGCCAGCAGCGGAGGACTGGCGTCCCCCAATCAGCCCCAGCATTTT

D gene: -
J gene: TRBJ2-1
clone size: -
V gene: TRBV5-1
CDR3 protein: CASSSGQDNEQFF
CDR3 DNA: TGCGCCAGCAGCTCTGGACAAGACAATGAGCAGTTCTTC

D gene: -
J gene: TRBJ2-7
clone size: -
V gene: TRBV4-1
CDR3 protein: CASSHRDGGYEQYF
CDR3 DNA: TGCGCCAGCAGCCATCGGGACGGGGGCTACGAGCAGTACTTC

D gene: -
J gene: TRBJ1-3
clone size: -
V gene: TRBV4-1
CDR3 protein: CASSQDRVAGNTIYF
CDR3 DNA: TGCGCCAGCAGCCAAGACAGGGTTGCTGGAAACACCATATATTTT

D gene: -
J gene: TRBJ2-5
clone size: -
V gene: TRBV6-2/TRBV6-3
CDR3 protein: CASSPRLGAETQYF
CDR3 DNA: TGTGCCAGCAGTCCCCGGCTGGGGGCGGAGACCCAGTACTTC

D gene: TRBD1
J gene: TRBJ1-4
clone size: -
V gene: TRBV30
CDR3 protein: CAWAATGGEKLFF
CDR3 DNA: TGTGCCTGGGCCGCGACAGGGGGTGAAAAACTGTTTTTT

D gene: TRBD1
J gene: TRBJ1-1
clone size: -
V gene: TRBV2
CDR3 protein: CASTGQGTGTEAFF
CDR3 DNA: TGTGCCAGCACGGGACAGGGAACGGGCACTGAAGCTTTCTTT

D gene: -
J gene: TRBJ1-1
clone size: few
V gene: TRBV10-2
CDR3 protein: CASSGLHENTEAFF
CDR3 DNA: TGCGCCAGCAGTGGGTTACACGAGAACACTGAAGCTTTCTTT

D gene: TRBD1
J gene: TRBJ2-5
clone size: -
V gene: TRBV7-9
CDR3 protein: CASSITTGVETQYF
CDR3 DNA: TGTGCCAGCAGCATCACGACAGGGGTGGAGACCCAGTACTTC

D gene: -
J gene: TRBJ2-7
clone size: -
V gene: TRBV5-1
CDR3 protein: CASSLGDSPRAYEQYF
CDR3 DNA: TGCGCCAGCAGCTTGGGGGACTCTCCAAGAGCGTACGAGCAGTACTTC

D gene: -
J gene: TRBJ1-1
clone size: -
V gene: TRBV18
CDR3 protein: CASSQGQGGLAEAFF
CDR3 DNA: TGTGCCAGCTCACAGGGCCAGGGTGGGTTGGCTGAAGCTTTCTTT

D gene: TRBD2
J gene: TRBJ2-1
clone size: few
V gene: TRBV7-2
CDR3 protein: CASSPTWGTGGEQFF
CDR3 DNA: TGTGCCAGCAGCCCGACATGGGGTACGGGAGGTGAGCAGTTCTTC

D gene: TRBD2
J gene: TRBJ2-3
clone size: -
V gene: TRBV6-1
CDR3 protein: CASSEGPASGGADTQYF
CDR3 DNA: TGTGCCAGCAGTGAAGGGCCCGCGAGCGGGGGGGCGGATACGCAGTATTTT

D gene: -
J gene: TRBJ2-4
clone size: -
V gene: TRBV7-2
CDR3 protein: CASSRSTADIQYF
CDR3 DNA: TGTGCCAGCAGCCGGAGTACAGCGGACATTCAGTACTTC

D gene: TRBD1
J gene: TRBJ1-1
clone size: once
V gene: TRBV25-1
CDR3 protein: CASLPPGTGFRDTEAFF
CDR3 DNA: TGTGCCAGCCTCCCCCCGGGGACAGGTTTTAGGGACACTGAAGCTTTCTTT

D gene: TRBD1
J gene: TRBJ2-7
clone size: -
V gene: TRBV6-1
CDR3 protein: CASSEGGTGAYYEQYF
CDR3 DNA: TGTGCCAGCAGTGAAGGTGGGACAGGGGCCTATTACGAGCAGTACTTC

D gene: -
J gene: TRBJ1-2
clone size: -
V gene: TRBV5-4
CDR3 protein: CASSFVQDYYGYTF
CDR3 DNA: TGTGCCAGCAGCTTTGTGCAGGACTACTATGGCTACACCTTC

D gene: -
J gene: TRBJ1-5
clone size: -
V gene: TRBV5-8
CDR3 protein: CASSVARSGFWVNQPQHF
CDR3 DNA: TGTGCCAGCAGCGTTGCTCGGTCGGGGTTCTGGGTCAATCAGCCCCAGCATTTT

D gene: -
J gene: TRBJ1-6
clone size: -
V gene: TRBV5-4
CDR3 protein: CASSSQGDLDNSPLHF
CDR3 DNA: TGTGCCAGCAGCTCACAGGGAGATTTAGATAATTCACCCCTCCACTTT

D gene: TRBD1
J gene: TRBJ1-1
clone size: -
V gene: TRBV12-5
CDR3 protein: CASGPGQMVRGTEAFF
CDR3 DNA: TGTGCTAGTGGTCCGGGACAGATGGTAAGAGGCACTGAAGCTTTCTTT

D gene: TRBD1
J gene: TRBJ1-1
clone size: -
V gene: TRBV3-1/TRBV3-2
CDR3 protein: CASSQGTGYTNTEAFF
CDR3 DNA: TGTGCCAGCAGCCAAGGGACAGGGTATACGAACACTGAAGCTTTCTTT

D gene: -
J gene: TRBJ2-7
clone size: -
V gene: TRBV7-6
CDR3 protein: CASSHASVYEQYF
CDR3 DNA: TGTGCCAGCAGCCACGCTAGCGTCTACGAGCAGTACTTC

D gene: TRBD1
J gene: TRBJ1-1
clone size: -
V gene: TRBV19
CDR3 protein: CASSRQGVTEAFF
CDR3 DNA: TGTGCCAGTAGTAGACAGGGGGTAACTGAAGCTTTCTTT